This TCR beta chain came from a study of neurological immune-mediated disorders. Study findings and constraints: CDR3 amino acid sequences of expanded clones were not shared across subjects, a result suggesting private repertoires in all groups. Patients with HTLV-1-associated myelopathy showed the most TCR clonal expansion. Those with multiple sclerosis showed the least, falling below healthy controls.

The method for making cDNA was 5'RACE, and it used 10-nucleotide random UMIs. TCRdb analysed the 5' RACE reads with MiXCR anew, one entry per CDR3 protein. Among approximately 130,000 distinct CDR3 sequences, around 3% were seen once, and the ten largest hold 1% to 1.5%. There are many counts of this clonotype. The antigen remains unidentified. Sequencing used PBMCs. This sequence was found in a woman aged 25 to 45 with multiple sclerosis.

The CDR3 protein is CASSDRGGEGGHSEAFF. The DNA of the CDR3 is TGCGCCAGCAGTGACCGCGGCGGAGAAGGTGGGCATTCTGAAGCTTTCTTT. The rearrangement joins TRBV10-1 to TRBJ1-1; D remains ambiguous. The CDR3 is 17 residues long. Trimming removed 3 bases from V and 6 bases from J, with 23 bases in between. The germline V gene encodes CDR1 WNHNN and CDR2 SYGVQD (reference sequence).